This T cell receptor beta chain was recorded in a study of blood T cell repertoires in COVID-19. Assay: immunoSEQ multiplex PCR; the TCRdb copy retains only in-frame clones and omits some. The sample includes nearly 350,000 clones, about 83% of them seen just once. Only one count was recorded for this clone. CDR1 SQVTM and CDR2 ANQGSEA come from the germline V gene. V lost 0 bases to trimming and J lost 0 bases, with 9 bases between them. This CDR3 region has 15 residues. The rearrangement links TRBV29-1 to TRBJ1-3, with D unresolved. Input material: peripheral blood. The TCR was taken from a man younger than 45 with active or convalescent COVID-19. The CDR3: CSVEDQVPSGNTIYF. CDR3 nucleotide sequence: TGCAGCGTTGAAGATCAGGTTCCCTCTGGAAACACCATATATTTT.